This TCR beta chain emerged from a study of human T cells and chemical hapten exposure. General study results and limits: Counts of TCRs above 1 in 1000 frequency stayed unchanged with DPC sensitization.

Concerning this clonotype itself: Its antigen is as yet unknown.

TCRdb itself ran the RACE reads through MiXCR, one entry per CDR3 protein. The sample has 180,000 or so distinct CDR3 sequences; about 20% are singletons. Time point indicated: patch test 1, 2 weeks after DPC sensitization. Indicated treatment: therapeutic diphenylcyclopropenone sensitization with weekly scalp DPC. Sequencing was performed on whole blood, taken in connection with sensitization to the hapten diphenylcyclopropenone (DPC). This TCR was sampled from a woman aged 50 to 60 with alopecia areata. Some clones in this sample may be carry-over from other donors' samples.

The CDR3 loop reads CASSTGGARDTEAFF. The CDR3 bases are TGTGCCAGCAGCACCGGTGGGGCGCGGGACACTGAAGCTTTCTTT. The J gene is TRBJ1-1, the V gene TRBV3-1; perhaps TRBD1 as D (5 bases). This CDR3 is 15 amino acids long. V gave up 5 bases and J gave up 3 bases, with 16 bases separating them. Per germline, CDR1 LGHDT and CDR2 YNNKEL (reference sequence). Using reference TRBV3-1 and TRBJ1-1 for the parts outside the CDR3, the full variable domain is DTAVSQTPKYLVTQMGNDKSIKCEQNLGHDTMYWYKQDSKKFLKIMFSYNNKELIINETVPNRFSPKSPDKAHLNLHINSLELGDSAVYFCASSTGGARDTEAFFGQGTRLTVV.